A single sample is the source of the 31 T cell receptor beta chains below, sequenced in a study of T cell responses to AZD1222 COVID-19 vaccine. Clones were sequenced by immunoSEQ multiplex PCR, and TCRdb holds only the in-frame ones, with some missing. The data show 68,000 or so clones, approximately 91% seen once. The sample consisted of peripheral blood, taken on day 0 of AZD1222 vaccination. The receptors originated from an adult in good health.

V is TRBV28 and J is TRBJ1-2; perhaps TRBD1 as D (6 bases). With 11 bases removed from V and 3 bases from J, the gap between germline ends came to 22 bases. Germline assignment: CDR1 MDHEN and CDR2 SYDVKM. The CDR3 covers 15 residues. The CDR3 nucleotides read TGTGCCCGCCGGGGAGGGGGGGCGGACGACTATGGCTACACCTTC. It encodes CARRGGGADDYGYTF.

The V and J genes are TRBV19 and TRBJ1-4; 9 nucleotides match TRBD1. Trimming at V came to 7 bases and at J to 7 bases, leaving 10 bases not matched to a gene. Germline V gene sequence: CDR1 LNHDA, CDR2 SQIVND (reference sequence). This CDR3 spans 15 amino acids. CDR3 sequence (DNA): TGTGCCAGTACTCCAACAGGGGGCACTGGTGAAAAACTGTTTTTT. It yields the protein CASTPTGGTGEKLFF.

The CDR3 protein is CASSRVAGHTYEQYF. CDR3 sequence (DNA): TGCGCCAGCAGCCGGGTGGCCGGGCACACCTACGAGCAGTACTTC. The chain uses TRBV4-1 and TRBJ2-7; D is unresolved. This CDR3 region has 15 residues. CDR1 is MGHRA and CDR2 is YSYEKL in the germline V gene. Deletions cut 4 bases from V and 2 bases from J, with 15 bases between.

The J gene is TRBJ2-5, the V gene TRBV27, with 7 nucleotides matching TRBD2. CDR1 and CDR2 from the germline V gene are MNHEY and SMNVEV (reference sequence). This CDR3 comprises 14 residues. Trimming at V came to 5 bases and at J to 5 bases, leaving 8 bases not matched to a gene. CDR3 nucleotide sequence: TGTGCCAGCAGTACCCGACTAGCAGGGGAGACCCAGTACTTC. It specifies CASSTRLAGETQYF.

This sequence joins TRBV6-1 and TRBJ1-5; D perhaps matches TRBD1 (5 bases). With 0 bases removed from V and 7 bases from J, the gap between germline ends came to 16 bases. Germline-derived CDR1 and CDR2 are MNHNS and SASEGT. The CDR3 totals 16 residues. The chain's CDR3 is CASSEASVGRKQPQHF. In DNA, the CDR3 is TGTGCCAGCAGTGAAGCGTCGGTGGGGCGGAAGCAGCCCCAGCATTTT.

For this clone: The sample carries other DNA sequences with the same CDR3. The chain combines TRBV6-4 with TRBJ2-1; D not resolved. Per the germline V gene, CDR1 is MRHNA and CDR2 is SNTAGT. Deletions cut 0 bases from V and 5 bases from J, with 5 bases between. There are 13 residues in the CDR3. The CDR3 nucleotides read TGTGCCAGCAGTGACTCCACCCACAATGAGCAGTTCTTC. It yields the protein CASSDSTHNEQFF.

CDR3 protein: CASSLGDGVGYEQYF. DNA of the CDR3: TGTGCCAGCAGCTTAGGTGACGGGGTTGGGTACGAGCAGTACTTC. V and J are TRBV7-2 and TRBJ2-7; D might be TRBD2 (5 bases). Trimming took off 1 base at V and 4 bases at J, with 14 bases between the two ends. Per the germline V gene, CDR1 is SGHTA and CDR2 is FQGNSA. The CDR3 sequence is 15 residues long.

The V and J genes are TRBV10-2 and TRBJ2-7; no firm D call. CDR1 and CDR2 (germline): WSHSY, SAAADI. Deletions cut 5 bases from V and 3 bases from J, with 11 bases between. The CDR3 runs 13 residues. The CDR3 is CASSHVGVYEQYF. In DNA form, the CDR3 reads TGCGCCAGCAGTCACGTCGGAGTCTACGAGCAGTACTTC.

This clone was seen a few times. The chain combines TRBV30 with TRBJ2-3; TRBD2 matches at 7 bases. V was clipped by 4 bases and J by 4 bases; unmatched bases: 14. This CDR3 is 16 amino acids long. The V gene's germline CDR1 is GTSNPN and CDR2 SVGIG (reference sequence). The CDR3 DNA reads TGTGCCTGGAAGGGTTATCTTGGCGGGGGTGCAGATACGCAGTATTTT. The encoded protein is CAWKGYLGGGADTQYF. Full variable domain (remainder filled in from reference TRBV30 and TRBJ2-3): SQTIHQWPATLVQPVGSPLSLECTVEGTSNPNLYWYRQAAGRGLQLLFYSVGIGQISSEVPQNLSASRPQDRQFILSSKKLLLSDSGFYLCAWKGYLGGGADTQYFGPGTRLTVL.

The rearrangement links TRBV4-1 to TRBJ2-3; no reliable D call. The CDR3 is 13 residues long. Trimming removed 0 bases from V and 6 bases from J, with 7 bases in between. Germline values: CDR1 MGHRA, CDR2 YSYEKL. As DNA, the CDR3 is TGCGCCAGCAGCCAAGATAACTGGGATACGCAGTATTTT. Translation gives CASSQDNWDTQYF.

The chain combines TRBV7-6 with TRBJ1-1; D may be TRBD1 (5 bases). Trimming stripped 5 bases from V and 1 base from J, with 8 bases between. This CDR3 region has 13 residues. From germline, CDR1 is SGHVS and CDR2 FNYEAQ. CDR3 sequence: CASSATGNTEAFF. The DNA for the CDR3 is TGTGCCAGCAGCGCAACAGGGAACACTGAAGCTTTCTTT.

CDR3 loop: CASMGSGVDNSPLHF. CDR3 nucleotide sequence: TGTGCCAGCATGGGGAGCGGCGTCGATAATTCACCCCTCCACTTT. The chain recombines TRBV6-5 with TRBJ1-6; no clear D. This CDR3 comprises 15 residues. Deletions cut 7 bases from V and 5 bases from J, with 15 bases between. In germline, CDR1 is MNHEY, CDR2 SVGAGI.

This clone was counted once. This chain links TRBV19 with TRBJ2-2; D is perhaps TRBD2 (5 bases). V was pared by 1 base and J by 5 bases, with 11 bases between. This CDR3 comprises 15 residues. From germline, CDR1 is LNHDA and CDR2 SQIVND (reference sequence). The CDR3 sequence: CASSIGPSRTGELFF. As DNA, the CDR3 is TGTGCCAGTAGTATAGGGCCTAGCAGGACCGGGGAGCTGTTTTTT.

The V call is TRBV18, the J call TRBJ2-1; D gene uncertain. The ends were cut back, 6 bases at V and 9 bases at J, with 9 bases in the middle. Looked up from germline, CDR1 is KGHSH and CDR2 is LQKENI. This CDR3 region has 11 residues. For the CDR3, the DNA is TGTGCCAGCTCCCTGCCAGGTGAGCAGTTCTTC. Its protein product is CASSLPGEQFF.

This rearrangement joins TRBV6-2 or TRBV6-3 to TRBJ1-1; unclear D gene. V was trimmed by 4 bases and J by 5 bases, leaving 17 bases between them. This CDR3 is built from 15 residues. In germline, CDR1 is MNHEY, CDR2 SVGEGT. Here the CDR3 reads CASSSRPDIWTEAFF. The CDR3, as DNA: TGTGCCAGCAGTTCCAGACCCGACATTTGGACTGAAGCTTTCTTT.

J is TRBJ1-5 and V is TRBV2; D may be TRBD1 (6 bases). In germline, CDR1 is SNHLY, CDR2 FYNNEI. CDR3 size: 14 residues. V dropped 2 bases and J dropped 6 bases, with 11 bases sitting between them. CDR3 residues: CASSESGGIQPQHF. The CDR3, as DNA: TGTGCCAGCAGTGAATCCGGGGGCATTCAGCCCCAGCATTTT.

The chain employs TRBV4-1 and TRBJ2-3; D gene uncertain. Germline CDR1 reads MGHRA; CDR2 reads YSYEKL. Deletions cut 2 bases from V and 4 bases from J, with 4 bases between. The CDR3 is 12 residues long. CDR3 DNA: TGCGCCAGCAGCCAAATAGCAGATACGCAGTATTTT. It is translated as CASSQIADTQYF.

The chain employs TRBV2 and TRBJ1-1; weak D call: TRBD1 (5 bases). The germline CDR1 and CDR2 sequences are SNHLY and FYNNEI. The CDR3 extends over 16 amino acids. Trimming cost V 2 bases and J 10 bases, with 23 bases left between them. CDR3 bases: TGTGCCAGCAGTGAATCCTTATTCGGGGGGTTTTTGGGAGCTTTCTTT. Translating gives CASSESLFGGFLGAFF.

The chain couples TRBV7-3 to TRBJ2-3; TRBD2 matches at 7 bases. CDR1 and CDR2 from the germline V gene are SGHTA and FQGTGA. This CDR3 region has 15 residues. The junction had 4 bases not matched to a gene; V was cut back by 4 bases and J by 0 bases. This CDR3 is CASSSAGYSTDTQYF. The CDR3 nucleotides are TGTGCCAGCAGCTCAGCGGGATACAGCACAGATACGCAGTATTTT.

V gene TRBV28 combines with J gene TRBJ1-4; 9 bases agree with TRBD1. Looked up from germline, CDR1 is MDHEN and CDR2 is SYDVKM. J lost 8 bases, V lost 3 bases, and 7 bases had no gene match. CDR3 length: 15 residues. The CDR3 loop reads CASSLAGTGREKLFF. CDR3 in DNA: TGTGCCAGCAGTTTGGCCGGGACAGGGAGGGAAAAACTGTTTTTT.

V gene TRBV4-1 combines with J gene TRBJ1-1; unclear D gene. V was pared by 1 base and J by 6 bases, with 9 bases between. The germline V gene has CDR1 MGHRA and CDR2 YSYEKL. The CDR3 is 13 residues long. CDR3 in amino acids: CASSQGNGPEAFF. CDR3 DNA: TGCGCCAGCAGCCAAGGTAATGGGCCTGAAGCTTTCTTT.

The chain combines TRBV4-3 with TRBJ1-1, with D perhaps TRBD1 (5 bases). V shed 2 bases and J shed 8 bases, with 9 bases lying between them. Germline values: CDR1 LGHNA, CDR2 YSLEER. This CDR3 has 12 amino acids. The CDR3 region has the DNA TGCGCCAGCAGCCAAATTGGGACCGAAGCTTTCTTT. It encodes CASSQIGTEAFF.

V and J are TRBV7-9 and TRBJ1-5; TRBD1 might be the D (6 bases). Germline CDR1 reads SEHNR; CDR2 reads FQNEAQ (reference sequence). Deletions cut 0 bases from V and 4 bases from J, with 7 bases between. The CDR3 totals 14 residues. The DNA of the CDR3 is TGTGCCAGCAGCTTAGCAGGGACAAATCAGCCCCAGCATTTT. Translated: CASSLAGTNQPQHF.

The rearrangement joins TRBV15 to TRBJ1-1; D is unresolved. The CDR3 is made up of 15 amino acids. Germline lookup yields CDR1 LNHNV and CDR2 YYDKDF (reference sequence). Trimming shortened V by 1 base and J by 6 bases, and 15 bases separated the two germline ends. The CDR3 reads CATSRGKILDAEAFF. CDR3 nucleotides: TGTGCCACCAGCAGAGGTAAGATTCTAGACGCTGAAGCTTTCTTT.

The V gene is TRBV4-3, the J gene TRBJ1-1; perhaps TRBD1 as D (6 bases). With 1 base removed from V and 6 bases from J, the gap between germline ends came to 18 bases. The CDR3 is 16 amino acids. Germline V gives CDR1 LGHNA, CDR2 YSLEER. The CDR3 DNA reads TGCGCCAGCAGCCAAGGGGTCGGGGACACTAGTGCTGAAGCTTTCTTT. It is translated as CASSQGVGDTSAEAFF.

CDR3 sequence (DNA): TGTGCCAGCAGCTTACAGGTTACTGGAAACACCATATATTTT. Its protein product is CASSLQVTGNTIYF. This chain connects TRBV13 to TRBJ1-3, with D unclear. Germline CDR1 PRHDT, CDR2 FYEKMQ (reference sequence). V was shortened by 2 bases and J by 2 bases, with 7 bases between the two germline ends. The CDR3 is 14 amino acids.

This chain uses TRBV4-1 with TRBJ2-2; 15 nucleotides align to TRBD2. The CDR3 contains 18 residues. Germline loops: CDR1 MGHRA, CDR2 YSYEKL. With V trimmed by 4 bases and J by 3 bases, 6 bases remained unmatched. CDR3 residues: CASSLGTSGRKYTGELFF. As DNA, the CDR3 is TGCGCCAGCAGCCTAGGGACTAGCGGGAGGAAATACACCGGGGAGCTGTTTTTT.

This chain uses TRBV5-1 with TRBJ1-1; the match to TRBD1 covers 7 bases. V lost 2 bases and J lost 4; bases outside the gene matches: 8. Germline values: CDR1 SGHRS, CDR2 YFSETQ. CDR3 length equals 15 residues. The DNA for the CDR3 is TGCGCCAGCAGCTTAAACAGGGGCGGGAGCACTGAAGCTTTCTTT. Translated: CASSLNRGGSTEAFF.

This chain connects TRBV5-6 to TRBJ2-1; possible D gene TRBD1, 6 bases. CDR3 length equals 16 residues. Between the trimmed V and J ends, which lost 0 bases and 1 base, there was a span of 11 bases. The germline V gene encodes CDR1 SGHDT and CDR2 YYEEEE. CDR3 region: CASSLGGRGSYNEQFF. In DNA, the CDR3 is TGTGCCAGCAGCTTGGGAGGCAGGGGATCCTACAATGAGCAGTTCTTC. Drawing the rest from reference TRBV5-6 and TRBJ2-1, the complete variable domain is DAGVTQSPTHLIKTRGQQVTLRCSPKSGHDTVSWYQQALGQGPQFIFQYYEEEERQRGNFPDRFSGHQFPNYSSELNVNALLLGDSALYLCASSLGGRGSYNEQFFGPGTRLTVL.

The rearrangement uses TRBV7-3 and TRBJ2-1; 7 bases match TRBD1. V dropped 4 bases and J dropped 5; count of bases not matched to a gene: 8. The germline V gene encodes CDR1 SGHTA and CDR2 FQGTGA. This CDR3 is 15 amino acids long. CDR3 sequence (DNA): TGTGCCAGCAGCTACCAACAGGGGTGGGACAATGAGCAGTTCTTC. It yields the protein CASSYQQGWDNEQFF.

The V call is TRBV7-9, the J call TRBJ2-3; 7 bases are a match to TRBD2. V was clipped by 4 bases and J by 7 bases; unmatched bases: 11. Germline V lookup: CDR1 SEHNR, CDR2 FQNEAQ (reference sequence). The CDR3 extends over 15 amino acids. CDR3: CASSSVGREVNTQYF. The CDR3 nucleotides read TGTGCCAGCAGCTCCGTCGGACGGGAGGTAAATACGCAGTATTTT.